This TCR beta chain was documented in a study of tumor T cells in aggressive B-cell lymphoma. In its sample, this clone was seen once. Clones were sequenced by immunoSEQ multiplex PCR, and TCRdb holds only the in-frame ones, with some missing. The sample shows some 8,000 clones, more than 75% of them seen only once. V was clipped by 4 bases and J by 2 bases, with 18 bases between them. Germline V CDR1 and CDR2: ENHRY, SYGVKD. This CDR3 has 16 residues. The gene calls are TRBV10-3 and TRBJ2-7, with a weak D call TRBD2 (7 bases). The origin of this receptor is an adult with diffuse large B cell lymphoma. Specimen: tumor tissue. DNA of the CDR3: TGTGCCATCAGTGGGCCGGGGGGCGAAGTTACCTACGAGCAGTACTTC. This codes for CAISGPGGEVTYEQYF.